One and the same sample provided the 16 T cell receptor beta chains below, sequenced in a study of CD8+CD57+ T cells in acquired aplastic anemia. Profiles of TCR beta VDJ and CDR3 were generated from a genomic DNA template. TCRdb independently ran MiXCR on the reads; one entry per CDR3 protein. Here the sample spans under 350,000 distinct CDR3 sequences, around three fifths being singletons. Sequenced material: sorted CD4+, CD8+, or CD8+CD57+ T cells (not recorded which) from PBMCs. These receptors were taken from a human donor with severe aplastic anemia or a healthy control (not recorded which).

The gene calls are TRBV29-1 and TRBJ1-1; 8 nucleotides align to TRBD1. With 2 bases clipped from V and 10 bases from J, the junction kept 6 bases outside the gene matches. Germline values: CDR1 SQVTM, CDR2 ANQGSEA. The CDR3 has 12 amino acids. The DNA for the CDR3 is TGCAGCGTTGAACAGACAGGGGAAGGAGCTTTCTTT. As protein: CSVEQTGEGAFF.

Concerning this clonotype itself: Compared with germline, one end of the junction differs, possibly owing to a read error. V gene TRBV7-9 combines with J gene TRBJ2-7; D is undetermined. CDR1 is SEHNR and CDR2 is FQNEAQ in the germline V gene (reference sequence). This CDR3 is 14 amino acids long. CDR3 loop: CASSFGQESSPLHF. The CDR3 DNA reads TGTGCCAGCAGCTTTGGTCAGGAAAGTTCACCCCTCCACTTC.

This clonotype was seen ten or more times. The chain links TRBV6-2 or TRBV6-3 to TRBJ2-3; TRBD2 matches at 7 bases. CDR1 and CDR2 from the germline V gene are MNHEY and SVGEGT. CDR3 length equals 16 residues. With 0 bases clipped from V and 6 bases from J, the junction kept 9 bases outside the gene matches. DNA of the CDR3: TGTGCCAGCAGTTACTCGATGACTAGCCCCCACGATACGCAGTATTTT. It codes for CASSYSMTSPHDTQYF.

The chain uses TRBV6-5 and TRBJ2-7; possibly TRBD1 for D (6 bases). There are 14 residues in the CDR3. Deletions cut 5 bases from V and 4 bases from J, with 15 bases between. CDR1 is MNHEY and CDR2 is SVGAGI in the germline V gene. CDR3 DNA: TGTGCCAGCAGTCGTCCGGGACACGGTTACGAGCAGTACTTC. Translation: CASSRPGHGYEQYF.

The V call is TRBV7-9, the J call TRBJ1-1, with no clear D. V gave up 1 base and J gave up 7 bases, with 13 bases separating them. The length of the CDR3 is 14 residues. CDR1 is SEHNR and CDR2 is FQNEAQ in the germline V gene (reference sequence). In nucleotides, the CDR3 is TGTGCCAGCAGCTTAGACGGTACAACTAATGAAGCTTTCTTT. Translated, it gives CASSLDGTTNEAFF. Using reference TRBV7-9 and TRBJ1-1 for the parts outside the CDR3, the full variable domain is DTGVSQNPRHKITKRGQNVTFRCDPISEHNRLYWYRQTLGQGPEFLTYFQNEAQLEKSRLLSDRFSAERPKGSFSTLEIQRTEQGDSAMYLCASSLDGTTNEAFFGQGTRLTVV.

This clonotype was seen more than once but under ten times. The chain is built from TRBV10-3 and TRBJ1-4, with D uncertain. V dropped 8 bases and J dropped 5 bases, with 9 bases sitting between them. The CDR3 loop spans 12 amino acids. Germline V gives CDR1 ENHRY, CDR2 SYGVKD. The CDR3 DNA reads as TGTGCCATCGGCTACCCAAATGAAAAACTGTTTTTT. Its translation is CAIGYPNEKLFF.

The chain is built from TRBV24-1 and TRBJ2-1; D is possibly TRBD1 or TRBD2 (5 bases each). CDR3 length: 14 amino acids. V lost 6 bases and J 3 bases, leaving 11 bases between the germline ends. The germline V gene has CDR1 KGHDR and CDR2 SFDVKD. The CDR3 DNA reads as TGTGCCACCAGTACGGGACCGATCTACAATGAGCAGTTCTTC. It encodes CATSTGPIYNEQFF.

This clonotype was seen a handful of times. The chain links TRBV10-3 to TRBJ1-6, with D possibly TRBD1 on 6 matching bases. Trimming removed 6 bases from V and 9 bases from J, with 12 bases in between. Germline values: CDR1 ENHRY, CDR2 SYGVKD. This CDR3 has 13 residues. For the CDR3, the DNA is TGTGCCATCAGGGGACAAGGTACTTCACCCCTCCACTTT. Translation: CAIRGQGTSPLHF.

This chain connects TRBV19 to TRBJ1-5; D gene uncertain. V was trimmed by 8 bases and J by 0 bases, leaving 17 bases between them. The CDR3 length is 16 residues. Per the germline V gene, CDR1 is LNHDA and CDR2 is SQIVND (reference sequence). The CDR3 reads CASELRTSASNQPQHF. In DNA, the CDR3 is TGTGCCAGTGAACTCAGGACGAGCGCTAGCAATCAGCCCCAGCATTTT.

The chain combines TRBV2 with TRBJ1-2; D gene uncertain. Trimming pared 6 bases from V and 8 bases from J, leaving 13 bases between. Germline CDR1 reads SNHLY; CDR2 reads FYNNEI. There are 12 residues in the CDR3. CDR3 bases: TGTGCCAGCAGGCCGATCGGTTTGGGCTACACCTTC. This sequence encodes CASRPIGLGYTF.

CDR3 DNA: TGTGCCAGCAGCTTAAGAGGAACGGACGATACGCAGTATTTT. As protein: CASSLRGTDDTQYF. The chain recombines TRBV11-2 with TRBJ2-3; unclear D gene. The V gene lost 2 bases and the J gene lost 6 bases, with 12 bases spanning the gap. This CDR3 contains 14 residues. Per germline, CDR1 SGHAT and CDR2 FQNNGV.

The rearrangement uses TRBV24-1 and TRBJ1-1, with D perhaps matching TRBD1 (6 bases). V lost 3 bases and J 0 bases, leaving 10 bases between the germline ends. The germline V gene encodes CDR1 KGHDR and CDR2 SFDVKD. The CDR3 has 15 residues. CDR3 DNA: TGTGCCACCAGTGATGGAGGGGGATTGAACACTGAAGCTTTCTTT. Its protein is CATSDGGGLNTEAFF.

J is TRBJ1-1 and V is TRBV7-3, with no clear D. CDR1 and CDR2 from the germline V gene are SGHTA and FQGTGA. The CDR3 is 13 amino acids. The V end lost 11 bases, the J end lost 1 base, and 14 bases lay between the germline ends. The CDR3 reads CARSLRKNTEAFF. In DNA form, the CDR3 reads TGTGCCCGAAGCTTAAGAAAGAACACTGAAGCTTTCTTT.

Worth noting for this clonotype: A read error may account for a junction end that differs from germline. The rearrangement uses TRBV5-1 and TRBJ1-3, with no clear D. CDR1 is SGHRS, CDR2 YFSETQ, per germline. This CDR3 is built from 17 residues. CDR3 sequence reads: CACSLGWSGLSGNTIYF. The CDR3 DNA sequence: TGCGCCTGCAGCTTGGGGTGGTCCGGGCTCTCTGGAAACACCATATATTTT.

This clonotype appeared a single time. A much larger clone differs from this one at a single base, so this may be a read error. The rearrangement links TRBV27 to TRBJ2-5, with D possibly being TRBD1 (5 bases). V shed 3 bases and J shed 2 bases, with 10 bases lying between them. The CDR3 runs to 14 residues. Germline V gene data show CDR1 as MNHEY and CDR2 as SMNVEV (reference sequence). The CDR3 nucleotides are TGTGCCAGCAGTTTGGGGCGGACACAAGAGACCCAGTACTTC. This translates into CASSLGRTQETQYF.

The sample holds many counts of this clonotype. Relative to the germline gene, one junction end is altered; a read error may explain this. The chain couples TRBV5-1 to TRBJ2-7, with unresolved D. Germline CDR1 reads SGHRS; CDR2 reads YFSETQ. This CDR3 is 17 amino acids long. CDR3 sequence reads: CAGSLAVDFENPYEQYF. The CDR3 DNA reads TGCGCCGGCAGCTTGGCCGTTGATTTCGAAAACCCCTACGAGCAGTACTTC. Combining the CDR3 with reference TRBV5-1 and TRBJ2-7 gives the whole variable domain KAGVTQTPRYLIKTRGQQVTLSCSPISGHRSVSWYQQTPGQGLQFLFEYFSETQRNKGNFPGRFSGRQFSNSRSEMNVSTLELGDSALYLCAGSLAVDFENPYEQYFGPGTRLTVT.